This TCR beta chain came from a study of graft-versus-host responses after intestinal transplantation. Study details: Anti-thymocyte globulin was used for induction in all recipients, who then took tacrolimus and steroids for approximately three years. Whole-study findings and limits: High graft-versus-host to host-versus-graft clonal ratios were seen in allografts of patients with graft-donor T cell macrochimerism.

This clone appeared a single time. Its antigen is still unknown. Sequencing was performed with immunoSEQ multiplex PCR; in TCRdb, only in-frame clones are kept and a portion is missing. The table includes some 110,000 clones, approximately 93% detected once. This specimen consisted of unstimulated CD8+ T cells sorted from spleen or lymph node cells, obtained before transplant. The receptor's source is a human donor who was the organ donor for an intestinal transplant.

The CDR3 is CASSVLAFQETQYF. Here the CDR3 DNA reads TGTGCCAGCAGCGTACTAGCGTTTCAAGAGACCCAGTACTTC. This chain connects TRBV7-8 to TRBJ2-5; 7 bases are shared with TRBD2. The germline V gene encodes CDR1 SGHVS and CDR2 FQNEAQ. The CDR3 runs to 14 residues. V lost 5 bases to trimming and J lost 2 bases; unmatched junction nucleotides: 5.